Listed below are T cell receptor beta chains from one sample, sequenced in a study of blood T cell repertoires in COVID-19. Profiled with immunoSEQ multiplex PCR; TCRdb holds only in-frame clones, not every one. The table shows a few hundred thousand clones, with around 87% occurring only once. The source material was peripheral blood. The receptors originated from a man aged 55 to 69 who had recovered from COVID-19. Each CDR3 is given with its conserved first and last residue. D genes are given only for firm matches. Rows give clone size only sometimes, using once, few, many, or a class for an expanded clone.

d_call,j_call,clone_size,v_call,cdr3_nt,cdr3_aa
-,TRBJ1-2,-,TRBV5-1,TGCGCCAGCAGCTTGGGGGCCCGAGAGTCTAACTATGGCTACACCTTC,CASSLGARESNYGYTF
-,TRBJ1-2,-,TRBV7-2,TGTGCCAGCAGCTCTGACGGCGGAGGGGGCTACACCTTC,CASSSDGGGGYTF
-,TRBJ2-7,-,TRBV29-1,TGCAGCGTTGCGGCAGGCCGAGCCTACGAGCAGTACTTC,CSVAAGRAYEQYF
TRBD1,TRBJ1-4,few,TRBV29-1,TGCAGCGTCCAACAGGGGGCACAGGAAAAACTGTTTTTT,CSVQQGAQEKLFF
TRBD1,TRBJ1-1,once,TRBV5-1,TGCGCCAGCAGCGTGGGACAGGGACCCGCAGGTAGCACTGAAGCTTTCTTT,CASSVGQGPAGSTEAFF
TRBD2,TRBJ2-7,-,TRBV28,TGTGCCAGCAGTACTAGCGGGAGGTACGAGCAGTACTTC,CASSTSGRYEQYF
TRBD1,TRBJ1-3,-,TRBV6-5,TGTGCCAGCAGTTCCGGGACAGGGACTGGGACCATATATTTT,CASSSGTGTGTIYF
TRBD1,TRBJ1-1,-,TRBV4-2,TGTGCCAGCAGCCTCGCGACAGGGGGCGAATCGACTTTCTTT,CASSLATGGESTFF
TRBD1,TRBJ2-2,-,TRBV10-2,TGCGCCAGCATAACAGGGGGGACCGGGGAGCTGTTTTTT,CASITGGTGELFF
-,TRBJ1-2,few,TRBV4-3,TGCGCCAGCAGCCAAGGTGGGGACACCATCTATGGCTACACCTTC,CASSQGGDTIYGYTF
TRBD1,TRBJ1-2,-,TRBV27,TGTGCCAGCAGTGCTCTCGGGACAGCTTATGGCTACACCTTC,CASSALGTAYGYTF
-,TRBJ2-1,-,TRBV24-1,TGTGCCACCAGTGATGGATTTCGGGGGACCTACAATGAGCAGTTCTTC,CATSDGFRGTYNEQFF
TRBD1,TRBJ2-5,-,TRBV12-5,TGTGCTAGTGGTCCGGGACAGAAGGAGACCCAGTACTTC,CASGPGQKETQYF
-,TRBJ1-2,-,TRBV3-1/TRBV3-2,TGTGCCAGCAGCCAAGATTCAGGTCAGGCGGGCTATGGCTACACCTTC,CASSQDSGQAGYGYTF
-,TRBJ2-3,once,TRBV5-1,TGCGCCAGCAGCTTGGGGTCAGAAAGCACAGATACGCAGTATTTT,CASSLGSESTDTQYF
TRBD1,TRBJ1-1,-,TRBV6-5,TGTGCCAGCAGACTTACAGGGGTTCGGACTGAAGCTTTCTTT,CASRLTGVRTEAFF
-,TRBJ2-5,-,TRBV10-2,TGCGCCAGCAGTGTAACAGCTCAAGAGACCCAGTACTTC,CASSVTAQETQYF
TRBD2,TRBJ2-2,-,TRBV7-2,TGTGCCAGCAGCTTTTCCCAGACTAGCGGGATGGGCGGGGAGCTGTTTTTT,CASSFSQTSGMGGELFF
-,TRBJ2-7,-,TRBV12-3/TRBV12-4,TGTGCCAGCAGTTCCCCAGGGGTAAACGAGCAGTACTTC,CASSSPGVNEQYF
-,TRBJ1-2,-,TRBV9,TGTGCCAGCAGCGTAGGAGGGGAGGGGCCGGGCTACACCTTC,CASSVGGEGPGYTF
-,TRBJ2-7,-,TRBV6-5,TGTGCCAGCACCGGCAGGGCCTCTGGCGAGCAGTACTTC,CASTGRASGEQYF
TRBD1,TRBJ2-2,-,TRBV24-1,TGTGCCACCAGTGATGCTAGTAGGGACAGGGGGCTGTCGAACACCGGGGAGCTGTTTTTT,CATSDASRDRGLSNTGELFF
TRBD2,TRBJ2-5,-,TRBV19,TGTGCCAGTAGTCGACCTTCCGGGCGGGGGTTCCAAGAGACCCAGTACTTC,CASSRPSGRGFQETQYF
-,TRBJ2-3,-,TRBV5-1,TGCGCCAGCAGCTTGGATGGCCTCACAGATACGCAGTATTTT,CASSLDGLTDTQYF
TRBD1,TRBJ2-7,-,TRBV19,TGTGCCAGTAGTATGTCCGGGACAGGGGAAGTAAAGCAGTACTTC,CASSMSGTGEVKQYF
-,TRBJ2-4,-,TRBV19,TGTGCCAGTAGGAACGATCCTGCCGGGAACATTCAGTACTTC,CASRNDPAGNIQYF
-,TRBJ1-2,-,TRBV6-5,TGTGCCAGCAGTCAACAGGGATTAGCTAACTATGGCTACACCTTC,CASSQQGLANYGYTF
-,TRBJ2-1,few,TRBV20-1,TGCAGTGCTAGAGATAACAATGAGCAGTTCTTC,CSARDNNEQFF
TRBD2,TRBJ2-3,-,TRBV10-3,TGTGCCATCAGTGATGAACTAGCGGGGACTAGCACAGATACGCAGTATTTT,CAISDELAGTSTDTQYF
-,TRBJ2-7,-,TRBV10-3,TGTGCCAGCGGAAAGGACAGTACCTCCTACGAGCAGTACTTC,CASGKDSTSYEQYF
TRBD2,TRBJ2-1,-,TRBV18,TGTGCCAGCTCACTGAGAACTAGCGGGAGTAATACTGAGCAGTTCTTC,CASSLRTSGSNTEQFF
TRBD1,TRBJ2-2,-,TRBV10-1,TGCGCCAGCGGGACAGAGAACACCGGGGAGCTGTTTTTT,CASGTENTGELFF
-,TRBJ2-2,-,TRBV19,TGTGCCAGTAGCCCCGGGTGGGGGCGAACCGGGGAGCTGTTTTTT,CASSPGWGRTGELFF
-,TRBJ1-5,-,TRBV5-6,TGTGCCAGCAGCCTGGAGGGGTCCCAGCCCCAGCATTTT,CASSLEGSQPQHF
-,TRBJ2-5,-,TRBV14,TGTGCCACCTCTGGGGCGGACCAAGAGACCCAGTACTTC,CATSGADQETQYF
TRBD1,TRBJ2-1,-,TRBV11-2,TGTGCCACCCTCCAACAAGGGGGCGCACGAAATGAGCAGTTCTTC,CATLQQGGARNEQFF
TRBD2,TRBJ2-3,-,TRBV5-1,TGCGCCAGCAGCTTGGGGGCTAGCGGAGTCACAGATACGCAGTATTTT,CASSLGASGVTDTQYF
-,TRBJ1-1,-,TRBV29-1,TGCAGCGTTCAAAACACTGAAGCTTTCTTT,CSVQNTEAFF
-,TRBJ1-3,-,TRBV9,TGTGCCAGCAGCGTAGCCAGGGGCTCTGGAAACACCATATATTTT,CASSVARGSGNTIYF
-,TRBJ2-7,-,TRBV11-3,TGTGCCAGCAGCTTAGGTGGCAGGCCGTTAACCTACGAGCAGTACTTC,CASSLGGRPLTYEQYF
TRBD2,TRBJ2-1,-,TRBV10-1,TGCGCCAGCATTCGGGAGGACAATGAGCAGTTCTTC,CASIREDNEQFF
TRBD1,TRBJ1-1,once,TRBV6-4,TGTGCCAGCAGTGACTCATGGGACAGGGGGCCGGGGAACACTGAAGCTTTCTTT,CASSDSWDRGPGNTEAFF
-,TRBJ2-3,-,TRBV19,TGTGCCAGTAGTATATCGAGGGGGTGGGCAGGGAGCACAGATACGCAGTATTTT,CASSISRGWAGSTDTQYF
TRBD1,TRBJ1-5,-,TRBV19,TGTGCCAGTAGTATCCAGGGGGTTTATCAGCCCCAGCATTTT,CASSIQGVYQPQHF
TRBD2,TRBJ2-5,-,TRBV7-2,TGTGCCAGCAGCTTAAGGTTCTCGAGACTAGCGGGGCAAGAGACCCAGTACTTC,CASSLRFSRLAGQETQYF
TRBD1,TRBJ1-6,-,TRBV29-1,TGCAGCGTACTAGGGACAGGGGAAGGATCACCCCTCCACTTT,CSVLGTGEGSPLHF
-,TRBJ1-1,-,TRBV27,TGTGCCAGCAGTTTATCGGACATTAACACTGAAGCTTTCTTT,CASSLSDINTEAFF
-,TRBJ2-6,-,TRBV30,TGTGCCTGGAGTGTACCGACACCTTCTGGGGCCAACGTCCTGACTTTC,CAWSVPTPSGANVLTF
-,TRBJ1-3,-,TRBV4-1,TGCGCCAGCAGCCAAGCGGAACAGGTATCTGGAAACACCATATATTTT,CASSQAEQVSGNTIYF
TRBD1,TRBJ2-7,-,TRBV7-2,TGTGCCAGCAGCACCGGGACAGGGTACGAGCAGTACTTC,CASSTGTGYEQYF
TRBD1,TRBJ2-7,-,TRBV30,TGTGCCGTCGCCCAGGGACAGGGAGTTTTCCACGAGCAGTACTTC,CAVAQGQGVFHEQYF
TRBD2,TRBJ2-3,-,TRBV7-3,TGTGCCAGCAGCGCGGGACTAGCGGGTGGCACAGATACGCAGTATTTT,CASSAGLAGGTDTQYF
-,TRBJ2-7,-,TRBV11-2,TGTGCCAGCAGCCCGGGTACAGGCGCCTACGAGCAGTACTTC,CASSPGTGAYEQYF